The following is a T cell receptor beta chain sequence with its context. The data stem from a study of blood T cell repertoires in COVID-19. V shed 5 bases, J shed 1 base, and the junction held 2 bases outside the gene matches. The CDR3 runs 13 residues. CDR1 and CDR2 from the germline V gene are GTSNPN and SVGIG (reference sequence). Here immunoSEQ multiplex PCR was the method, and the copy in TCRdb shows in-frame clones only, minus some. Of approximately 40,000 clones detected, 80% appear once; the ten largest clones hold around 40%. The sequence came from an elderly man with active or convalescent COVID-19. V gene TRBV30 combines with J gene TRBJ2-5; 9 bases match TRBD1. The sample comprised peripheral blood. This chain's CDR3 is CAWGTGSQETQYF. In DNA, the CDR3 is TGTGCCTGGGGGACAGGGTCCCAAGAGACCCAGTACTTC. The full variable domain, in which reference TRBV30 and TRBJ2-5 provide the parts outside the CDR3, is SQTIHQWPATLVQPVGSPLSLECTVEGTSNPNLYWYRQAAGRGLQLLFYSVGIGQISSEVPQNLSASRPQDRQFILSSKKLLLSDSGFYLCAWGTGSQETQYFGPGTRLLVL.